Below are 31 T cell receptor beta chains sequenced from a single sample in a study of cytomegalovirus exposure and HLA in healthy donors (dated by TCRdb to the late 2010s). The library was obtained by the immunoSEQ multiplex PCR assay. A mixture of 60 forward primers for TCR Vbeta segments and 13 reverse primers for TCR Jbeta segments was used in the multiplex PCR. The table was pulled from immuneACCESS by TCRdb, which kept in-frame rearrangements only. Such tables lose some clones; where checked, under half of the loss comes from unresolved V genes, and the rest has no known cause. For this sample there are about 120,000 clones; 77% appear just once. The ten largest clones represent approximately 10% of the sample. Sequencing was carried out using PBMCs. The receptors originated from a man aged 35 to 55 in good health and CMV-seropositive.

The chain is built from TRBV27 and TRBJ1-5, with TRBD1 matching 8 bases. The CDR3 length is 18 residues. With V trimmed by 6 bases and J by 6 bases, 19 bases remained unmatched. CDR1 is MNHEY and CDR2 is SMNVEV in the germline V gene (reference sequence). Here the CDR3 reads CASSIRIPTRGPVQPQHF. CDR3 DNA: TGTGCCAGCAGCATAAGAATACCAACCAGGGGGCCGGTTCAGCCCCAGCATTTT.

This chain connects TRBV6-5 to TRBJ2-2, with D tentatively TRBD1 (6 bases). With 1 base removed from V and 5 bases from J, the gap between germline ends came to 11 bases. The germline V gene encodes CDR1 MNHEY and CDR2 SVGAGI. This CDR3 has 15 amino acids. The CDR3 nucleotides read TGTGCCAGCAGTTACTGGGGGCAGGGGACCGGGGAGCTGTTTTTT. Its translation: CASSYWGQGTGELFF.

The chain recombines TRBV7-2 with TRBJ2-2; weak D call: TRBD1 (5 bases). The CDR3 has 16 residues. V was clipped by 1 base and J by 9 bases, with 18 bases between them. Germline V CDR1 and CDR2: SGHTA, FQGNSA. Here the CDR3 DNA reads TGTGCCAGCAGCTTAGGTGGGGCCTCCAACATCAGGGAGCTGTTTTTT. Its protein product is CASSLGGASNIRELFF. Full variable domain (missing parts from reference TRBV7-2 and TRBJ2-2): GAGVSQSPSNKVTEKGKDVELRCDPISGHTALYWYRQSLGQGLEFLIYFQGNSAPDKSGLPSDRFSAERTGGSVSTLTIQRTQQEDSAVYLCASSLGGASNIRELFFGEGSRLTVL.

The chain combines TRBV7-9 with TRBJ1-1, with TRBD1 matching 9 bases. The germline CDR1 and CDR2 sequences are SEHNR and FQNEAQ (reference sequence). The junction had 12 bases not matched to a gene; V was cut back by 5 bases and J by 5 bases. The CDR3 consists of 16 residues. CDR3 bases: TGTGCCAGCAGCGAATCCTCCGGGACAGGGATTACTGAAGCTTTCTTT. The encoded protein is CASSESSGTGITEAFF.

The CDR3 loop reads CASRDRVNEQFF. CDR3 nucleotide sequence: TGTGCCAGCAGAGACAGGGTCAATGAGCAGTTCTTC. The V and J genes are TRBV2 and TRBJ2-1, with 7 bases aligning to TRBD1. The V gene end was trimmed by 6 bases and the J gene end by 6 bases; junction bases not matched to a gene: 2. The CDR3 consists of 12 residues. Germline V gene lookup returns CDR1 SNHLY and CDR2 FYNNEI.

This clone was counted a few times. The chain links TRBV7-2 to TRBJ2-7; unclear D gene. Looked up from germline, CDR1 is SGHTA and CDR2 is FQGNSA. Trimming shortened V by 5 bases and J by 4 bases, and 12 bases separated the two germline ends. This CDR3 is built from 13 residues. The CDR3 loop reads CASSRALPYEQYF. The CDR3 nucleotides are TGTGCCAGCAGCCGAGCTCTTCCGTACGAGCAGTACTTC.

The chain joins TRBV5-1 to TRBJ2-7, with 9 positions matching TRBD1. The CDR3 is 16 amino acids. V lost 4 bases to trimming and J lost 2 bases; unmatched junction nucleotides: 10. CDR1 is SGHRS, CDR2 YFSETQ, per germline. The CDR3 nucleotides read TGCGCCAGCAGCACCACCTCCGGGACAGGGACCTACGAGCAGTACTTC. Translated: CASSTTSGTGTYEQYF.

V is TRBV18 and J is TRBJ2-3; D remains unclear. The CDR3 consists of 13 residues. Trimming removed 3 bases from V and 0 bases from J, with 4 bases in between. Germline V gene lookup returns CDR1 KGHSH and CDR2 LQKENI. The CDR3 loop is CASSPASTDTQYF. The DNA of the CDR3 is TGTGCCAGCTCACCGGCTAGCACAGATACGCAGTATTTT.

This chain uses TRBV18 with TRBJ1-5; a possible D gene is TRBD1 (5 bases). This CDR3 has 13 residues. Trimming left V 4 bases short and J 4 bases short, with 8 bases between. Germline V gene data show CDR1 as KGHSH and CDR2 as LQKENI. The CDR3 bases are TGTGCCAGCTCACGGGGGGAAAATCAGCCCCAGCATTTT. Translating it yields CASSRGENQPQHF.

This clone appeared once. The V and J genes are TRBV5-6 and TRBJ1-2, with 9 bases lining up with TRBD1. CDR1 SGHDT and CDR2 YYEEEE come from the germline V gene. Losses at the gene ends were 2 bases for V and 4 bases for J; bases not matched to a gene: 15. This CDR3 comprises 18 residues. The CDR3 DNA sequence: TGTGCCAGCAGCTTAACCGGGACAGGGATTTGGCGGTCCTATGGCTACACCTTC. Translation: CASSLTGTGIWRSYGYTF.

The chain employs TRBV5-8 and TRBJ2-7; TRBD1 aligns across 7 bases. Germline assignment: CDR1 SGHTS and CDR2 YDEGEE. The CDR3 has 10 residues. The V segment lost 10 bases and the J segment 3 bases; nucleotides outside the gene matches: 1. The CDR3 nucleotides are TGTGCCTACAGGGGCTACGAGCAGTACTTC. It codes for CAYRGYEQYF.

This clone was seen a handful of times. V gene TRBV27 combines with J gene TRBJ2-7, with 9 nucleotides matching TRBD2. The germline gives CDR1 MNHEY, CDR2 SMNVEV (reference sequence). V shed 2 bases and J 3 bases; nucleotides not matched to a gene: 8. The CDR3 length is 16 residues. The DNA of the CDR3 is TGTGCCAGCAGTTTAGCGGGGGGGCCGGGTTACTACGAGCAGTACTTC. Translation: CASSLAGGPGYYEQYF.

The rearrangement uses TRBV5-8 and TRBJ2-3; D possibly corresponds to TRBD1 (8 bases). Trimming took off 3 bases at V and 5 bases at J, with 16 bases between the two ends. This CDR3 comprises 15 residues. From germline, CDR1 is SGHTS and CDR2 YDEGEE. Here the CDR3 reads CASSSGGQVIDTQYF. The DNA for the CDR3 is TGTGCCAGCAGCTCGGGGGGACAGGTCATAGATACGCAGTATTTT. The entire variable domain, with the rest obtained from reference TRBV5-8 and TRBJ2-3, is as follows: EAGVTQSPTHLIKTRGQQATLRCSPISGHTSVYWYQQALGLGLQFLLWYDEGEERNRGNFPPRFSGRQFPNYSSELNVNALELEDSALYLCASSSGGQVIDTQYFGPGTRLTVL.

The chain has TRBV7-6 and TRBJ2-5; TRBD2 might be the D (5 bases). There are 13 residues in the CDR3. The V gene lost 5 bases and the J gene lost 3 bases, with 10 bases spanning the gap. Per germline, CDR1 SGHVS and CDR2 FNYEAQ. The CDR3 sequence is CASSPPGKETQYF. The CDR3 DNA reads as TGTGCCAGCAGCCCTCCGGGGAAAGAGACCCAGTACTTC. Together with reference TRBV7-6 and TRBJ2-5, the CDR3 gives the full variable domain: GAGVSQSPRYKVTKRGQDVALRCDPISGHVSLYWYRQALGQGPEFLTYFNYEAQQDKSGLPNDRFSAERPEGSISTLTIQRTEQRDSAMYRCASSPPGKETQYFGPGTRLLVL.

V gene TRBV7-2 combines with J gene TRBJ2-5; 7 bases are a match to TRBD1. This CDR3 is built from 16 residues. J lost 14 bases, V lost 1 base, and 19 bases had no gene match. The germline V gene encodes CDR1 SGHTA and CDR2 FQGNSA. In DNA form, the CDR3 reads TGTGCCAGCAGCTTAGTCACAGGGGCGGCCCGCTCTGGGTTCTACTTC. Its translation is CASSLVTGAARSGFYF.

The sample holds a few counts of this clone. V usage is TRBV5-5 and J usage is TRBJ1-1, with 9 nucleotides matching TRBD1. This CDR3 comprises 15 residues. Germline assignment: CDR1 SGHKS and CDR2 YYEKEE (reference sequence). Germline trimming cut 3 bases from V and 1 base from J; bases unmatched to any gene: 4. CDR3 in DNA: TGTGCCAGCAGCTGGAGGGGACAGGGGAACACTGAAGCTTTCTTT. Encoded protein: CASSWRGQGNTEAFF.

The DNA of the CDR3 is TGTGCCAGCAGTGCACAGGGGGCAGGTCAGCCCCAGCATTTT. This encodes CASSAQGAGQPQHF. V and J are TRBV6-5 and TRBJ1-5, with 9 bases that match TRBD1. Losses at the gene ends were 5 bases for V and 6 bases for J; bases not matched to a gene: 5. CDR3 length equals 14 residues. CDR1 and CDR2 (germline): MNHEY, SVGAGI.

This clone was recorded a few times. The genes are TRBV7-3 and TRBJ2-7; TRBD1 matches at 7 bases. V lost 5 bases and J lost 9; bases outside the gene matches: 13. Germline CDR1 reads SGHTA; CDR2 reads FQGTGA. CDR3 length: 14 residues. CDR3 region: CASSPNGQAAGQYF. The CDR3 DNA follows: TGTGCCAGCAGCCCCAATGGACAGGCCGCGGGGCAGTACTTC. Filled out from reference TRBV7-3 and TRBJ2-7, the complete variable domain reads GAGVSQTPSNKVTEKGKYVELRCDPISGHTALYWYRQSLGQGPEFLIYFQGTGAADDSGLPNDRFFAVRPEGSVSTLKIQRTERGDSAVYLCASSPNGQAAGQYFGPGTRLTVT.

CDR3: CASSYAGTGRGTYNEQFF. The CDR3 DNA sequence: TGTGCCAGCAGTTACGCCGGGACAGGCCGGGGCACCTACAATGAGCAGTTCTTC. The chain combines TRBV28 with TRBJ2-1, with TRBD1 matching 8 bases. The CDR3 covers 18 residues. The V segment lost 4 bases and the J segment 2 bases; nucleotides outside the gene matches: 13. The germline gives CDR1 MDHEN, CDR2 SYDVKM.

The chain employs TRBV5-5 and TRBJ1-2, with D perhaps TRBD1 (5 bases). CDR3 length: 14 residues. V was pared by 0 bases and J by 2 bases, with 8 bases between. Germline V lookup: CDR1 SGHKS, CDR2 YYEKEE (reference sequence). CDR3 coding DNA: TGTGCCAGCAGCTTGGGCGGGGGGAACTATGGCTACACCTTC. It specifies CASSLGGGNYGYTF.

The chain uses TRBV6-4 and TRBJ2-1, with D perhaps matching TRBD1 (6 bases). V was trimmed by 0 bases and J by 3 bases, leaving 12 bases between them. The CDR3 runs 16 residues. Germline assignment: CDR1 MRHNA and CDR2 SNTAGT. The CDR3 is CASSDSGRGLYNEQFF. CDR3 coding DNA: TGTGCCAGCAGTGACTCAGGCAGGGGTCTCTACAATGAGCAGTTCTTC.

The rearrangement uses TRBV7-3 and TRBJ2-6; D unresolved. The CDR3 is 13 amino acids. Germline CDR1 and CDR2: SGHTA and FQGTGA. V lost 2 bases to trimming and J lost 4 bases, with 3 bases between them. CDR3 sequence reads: CASSLGGANVLTF. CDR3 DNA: TGTGCCAGCAGCTTAGGCGGGGCCAACGTCCTGACTTTC.

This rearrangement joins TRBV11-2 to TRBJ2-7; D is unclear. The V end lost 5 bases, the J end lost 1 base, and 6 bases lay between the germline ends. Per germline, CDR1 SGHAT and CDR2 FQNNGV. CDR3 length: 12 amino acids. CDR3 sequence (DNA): TGTGCCAGCAGCCCCCCTTCCTACGAGCAGTACTTC. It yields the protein CASSPPSYEQYF.

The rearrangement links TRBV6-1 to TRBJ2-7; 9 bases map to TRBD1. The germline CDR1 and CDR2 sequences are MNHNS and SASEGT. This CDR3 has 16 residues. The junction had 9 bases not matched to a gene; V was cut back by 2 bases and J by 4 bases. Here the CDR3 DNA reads TGTGCCAGCAGTGAATACGGGGCGGGACAGGGTTACGAGCAGTACTTC. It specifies CASSEYGAGQGYEQYF.

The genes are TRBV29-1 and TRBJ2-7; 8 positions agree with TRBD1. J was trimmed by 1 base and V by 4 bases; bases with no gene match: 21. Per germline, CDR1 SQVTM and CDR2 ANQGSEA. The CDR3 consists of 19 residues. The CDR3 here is CSVGGILGQAQVISYEQYF. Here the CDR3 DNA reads TGCAGCGTTGGTGGGATTCTGGGACAGGCGCAGGTAATATCCTACGAGCAGTACTTC.

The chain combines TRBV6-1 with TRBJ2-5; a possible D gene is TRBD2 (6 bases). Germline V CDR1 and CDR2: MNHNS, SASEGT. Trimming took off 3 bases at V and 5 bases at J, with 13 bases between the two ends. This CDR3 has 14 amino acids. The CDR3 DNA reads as TGTGCCAGCAGTGAGGATCCAGGGAGGGAGACCCAGTACTTC. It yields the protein CASSEDPGRETQYF.

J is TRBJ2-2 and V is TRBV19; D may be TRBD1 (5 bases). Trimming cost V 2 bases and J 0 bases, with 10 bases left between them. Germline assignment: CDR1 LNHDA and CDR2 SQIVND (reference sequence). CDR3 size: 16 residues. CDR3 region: CASSILGVPNTGELFF. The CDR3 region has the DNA TGTGCCAGTAGTATATTAGGGGTACCGAACACCGGGGAGCTGTTTTTT. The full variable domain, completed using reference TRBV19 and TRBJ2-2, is DGGITQSPKYLFRKEGQNVTLSCEQNLNHDAMYWYRQDPGQGLRLIYYSQIVNDFQKGDIAEGYSVSREKKESFPLTVTSAQKNPTAFYLCASSILGVPNTGELFFGEGSRLTVL.

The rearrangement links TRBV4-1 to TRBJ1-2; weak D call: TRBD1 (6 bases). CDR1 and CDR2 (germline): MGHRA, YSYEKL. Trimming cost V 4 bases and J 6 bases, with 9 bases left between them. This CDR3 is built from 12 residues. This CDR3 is CASSPGGHGYTF. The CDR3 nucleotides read TGCGCCAGCAGCCCGGGGGGCCATGGCTACACCTTC.

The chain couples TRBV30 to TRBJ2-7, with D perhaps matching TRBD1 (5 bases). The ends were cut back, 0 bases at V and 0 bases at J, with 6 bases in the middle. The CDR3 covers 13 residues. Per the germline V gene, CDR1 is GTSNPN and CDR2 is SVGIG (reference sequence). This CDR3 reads CAWSVGHSYEQYF. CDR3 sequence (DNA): TGTGCCTGGAGTGTAGGACACTCCTACGAGCAGTACTTC.

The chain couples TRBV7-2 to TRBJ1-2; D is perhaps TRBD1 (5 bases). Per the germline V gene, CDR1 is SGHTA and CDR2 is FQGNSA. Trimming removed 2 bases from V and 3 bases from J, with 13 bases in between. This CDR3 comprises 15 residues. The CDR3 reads CASSLRGQGYYGYTF. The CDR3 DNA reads TGTGCCAGCAGCTTAAGGGGCCAGGGTTACTATGGCTACACCTTC.

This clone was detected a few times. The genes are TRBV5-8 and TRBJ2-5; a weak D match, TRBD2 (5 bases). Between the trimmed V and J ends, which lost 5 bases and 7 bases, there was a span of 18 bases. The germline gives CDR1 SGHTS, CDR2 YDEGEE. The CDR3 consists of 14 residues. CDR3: CASSPGELPGTQYF. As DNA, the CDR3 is TGTGCCAGCAGTCCCGGGGAGCTCCCGGGGACCCAGTACTTC.